This is a list of T cell receptor beta chains from one sample in a study of cytomegalovirus exposure and HLA in healthy donors. Using immunoSEQ multiplex PCR, the repertoire was profiled, and TCRdb retains in-frame clones only, with some absent. The sample yields about 250,000 clones, around four fifths seen once. The specimen was PBMCs. The receptors originated from a boy aged 5-17 years in good health and CMV-seronegative. Both conserved end residues are trimmed from each CDR3. Each record gives: V gene, J gene, CDR3 protein.

TRBV27	TRBJ2-7	ASSLGPLIHEQY
TRBV27	TRBJ2-7	ASRGGGGANEQY
TRBV11-2	TRBJ2-3	ASSLGTSGKADTQY
TRBV28	TRBJ2-3	ASSPTGISTDTQY
TRBV19	TRBJ1-1	ASSAYRTGEAF
TRBV2	TRBJ2-6	ASSDTGANVLT
TRBV6-1	TRBJ2-7	ASNSLRPVTYEQY
TRBV6-5	TRBJ2-7	ASSYRSGSLAYEQY
TRBV7-9	TRBJ2-7	ASSAVWGRYEQY
TRBV11-2	TRBJ2-1	ASSEQGVVVYNEQF
TRBV6-1	TRBJ1-1	ASSTYWGAF
TRBV7-2	TRBJ2-3	ASSLSAGNTDTQY
TRBV29-1	TRBJ1-2	SVDIHSYGYT
TRBV4-2	TRBJ1-1	ASSQLPSRGTEAF
TRBV11-3	TRBJ2-7	ASSLRERVKVPEQY
TRBV5-1	TRBJ1-1	ASSEGQPGEAF
TRBV5-6	TRBJ2-3	ASSARTSGSTDTQY
TRBV2	TRBJ2-5	ASSEIGGLETQY
TRBV6-6	TRBJ2-1	ASSYSRGSYNEQF
TRBV7-9	TRBJ2-2	ASSPDISTGELF
TRBV2	TRBJ1-2	ASSVPDRGHGYT
TRBV5-1	TRBJ1-6	ASSFLGQGSPFTNSPLH
TRBV19	TRBJ1-2	ASSVGQGDGYT
TRBV4-1	TRBJ1-5	ASSLTPGSQPQH
TRBV5-1	TRBJ2-5	ASSLRTSGMGETQY
TRBV2	TRBJ2-7	ASRPSFAEQY
TRBV2	TRBJ2-6	ASSEAWGQGSSGANVLT
TRBV30	TRBJ2-1	AWSWGTYNEQF
TRBV7-2	TRBJ2-6	ASSFDTAGANVLT
TRBV6-6	TRBJ2-3	ASSLTGVGDTQY
TRBV9	TRBJ2-7	ASSPTHIAGPGGEQY
TRBV6-5	TRBJ2-7	ASSIQGYEQY
TRBV29-1	TRBJ2-7	SVVTSYEQY
TRBV21-1	TRBJ1-4	ASSKDGGACEKLF
TRBV27	TRBJ1-1	ASSFPGNTEAF
TRBV5-1	TRBJ2-2	ASGAETADTGELF
TRBV5-1	.	ASSLLLSGAAYEQY
TRBV7-9	TRBJ1-3	ASTGGPTPSGNTIY
TRBV9	TRBJ1-2	ASSGHRGRYGYT
TRBV4-1	TRBJ2-3	ASSQARGGLGTDTQY
TRBV2	TRBJ2-7	ASSINREGEQY
TRBV2	TRBJ1-5	ASSPSSVTGSIRPQH
TRBV5-1	TRBJ2-1	ASSLFRPLTGTSGGRGGLIPF
TRBV18	TRBJ2-5	ASSPLGAGAQETQY
TRBV9	TRBJ2-7	ASSVGASGYEQY
TRBV2	TRBJ2-5	ASSTTGSQETQY